Here is one T cell receptor (beta chain) with its context. Its target is unknown. The sample originates from a study of cytomegalovirus exposure and HLA in healthy donors. Study conclusions and caveats: Testing in vitro showed three CMV-associated chains specific for CMV antigens. In terms of immune exposure information, only CMV serostatus was available. Later analysis suggested most CMV-associated TCR beta chains were HLA-restricted. Association with HLA alleles at 0.05 false discovery rate was found for 17,000 or so TCR beta sequences in a later analysis.

This CDR3 is 13 amino acids long. V lost 0 bases and J 2 bases, leaving 5 bases between the germline ends. The germline gives CDR1 SGDLS, CDR2 YYNGEE. Both 60 Vbeta primers and 13 Jbeta primers went into the PCR. Only in-frame clones appear in the TCRdb table, and some are missing; sequencing was by immunoSEQ multiplex PCR. The repertoire includes 250,000 to 350,000 clones, 75% to 90% of them detected once, and 0.3% to 0.35% sits in the top ten. The source of this sequence is a girl aged 2 to 9 in good health and CMV-seronegative. The chain employs TRBV9 and TRBJ2-5; TRBD2 might be the D (5 bases). Specimen: PBMCs. The CDR3 here is CASSVAGQETQYF. The CDR3 DNA reads TGTGCCAGCAGCGTAGCGGGGCAAGAGACCCAGTACTTC.